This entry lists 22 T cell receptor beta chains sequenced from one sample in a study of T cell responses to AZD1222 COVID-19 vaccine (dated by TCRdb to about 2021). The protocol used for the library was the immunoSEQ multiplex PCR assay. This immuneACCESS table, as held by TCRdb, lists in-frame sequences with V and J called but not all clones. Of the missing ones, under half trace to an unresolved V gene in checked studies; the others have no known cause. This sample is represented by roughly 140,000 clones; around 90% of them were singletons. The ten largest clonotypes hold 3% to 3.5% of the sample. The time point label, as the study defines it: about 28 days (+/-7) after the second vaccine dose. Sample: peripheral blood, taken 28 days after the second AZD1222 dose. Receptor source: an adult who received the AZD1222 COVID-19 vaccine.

This CDR3 is CASRKETGTSSGNTIYF. DNA of the CDR3: TGTGCCAGCAGAAAAGAGACAGGGACTTCCTCTGGAAACACCATATATTTT. The chain carries TRBV2 and TRBJ1-3; 7 nucleotides match TRBD1. With V trimmed by 6 bases and J by 0 bases, 11 bases remained unmatched. The CDR3 is 17 amino acids. Germline V CDR1 and CDR2: SNHLY, FYNNEI.

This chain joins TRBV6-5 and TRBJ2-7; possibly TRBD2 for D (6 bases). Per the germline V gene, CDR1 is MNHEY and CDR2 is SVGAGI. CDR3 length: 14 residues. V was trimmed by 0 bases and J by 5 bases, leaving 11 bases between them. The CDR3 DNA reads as TGTGCCAGCAGTTACTCAGGAGGGGCCGACGAGCAGTACTTC. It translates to CASSYSGGADEQYF.

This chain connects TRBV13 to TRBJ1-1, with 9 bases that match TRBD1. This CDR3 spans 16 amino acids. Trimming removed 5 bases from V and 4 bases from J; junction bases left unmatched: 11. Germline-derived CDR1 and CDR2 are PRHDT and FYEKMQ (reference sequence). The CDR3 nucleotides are TGTGCCAGCAGCATAGAGGGACAGGGTTCCGGCACTGAAGCTTTCTTT. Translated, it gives CASSIEGQGSGTEAFF.

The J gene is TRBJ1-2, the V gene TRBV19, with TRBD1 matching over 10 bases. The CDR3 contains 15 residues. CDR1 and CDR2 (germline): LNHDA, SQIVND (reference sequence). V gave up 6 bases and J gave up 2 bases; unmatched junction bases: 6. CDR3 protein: CASSTRDRGNYGYTF. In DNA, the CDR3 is TGTGCCAGTAGCACTCGGGACAGGGGAAACTATGGCTACACCTTC.

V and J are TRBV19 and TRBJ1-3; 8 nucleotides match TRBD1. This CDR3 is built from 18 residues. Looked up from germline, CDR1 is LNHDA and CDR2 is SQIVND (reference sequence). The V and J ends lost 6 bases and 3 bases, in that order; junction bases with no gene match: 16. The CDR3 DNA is TGTGCCAGTAGCCGAACCGACTTGACAGGGGTTGGTGGAAACACCATATATTTT. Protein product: CASSRTDLTGVGGNTIYF.

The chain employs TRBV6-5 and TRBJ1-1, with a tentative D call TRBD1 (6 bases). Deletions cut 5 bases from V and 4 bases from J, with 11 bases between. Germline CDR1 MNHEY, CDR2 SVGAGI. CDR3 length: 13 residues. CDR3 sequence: CASSLGRGTEAFF. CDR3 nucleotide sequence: TGTGCCAGCAGTCTAGGCAGGGGCACTGAAGCTTTCTTT.

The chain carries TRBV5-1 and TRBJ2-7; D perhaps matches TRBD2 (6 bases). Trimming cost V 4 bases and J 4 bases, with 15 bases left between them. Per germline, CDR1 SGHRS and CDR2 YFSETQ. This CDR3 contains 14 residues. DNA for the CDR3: TGCGCCAGCAGCCCTGGACTACTACCGTACGAGCAGTACTTC. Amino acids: CASSPGLLPYEQYF. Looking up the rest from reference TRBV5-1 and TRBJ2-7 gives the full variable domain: KAGVTQTPRYLIKTRGQQVTLSCSPISGHRSVSWYQQTPGQGLQFLFEYFSETQRNKGNFPGRFSGRQFSNSRSEMNVSTLELGDSALYLCASSPGLLPYEQYFGPGTRLTVT.

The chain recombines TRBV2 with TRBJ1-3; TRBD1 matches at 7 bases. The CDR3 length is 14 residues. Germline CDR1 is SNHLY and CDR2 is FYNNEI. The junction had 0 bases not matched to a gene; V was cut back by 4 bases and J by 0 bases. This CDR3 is CASSGDSSGNTIYF. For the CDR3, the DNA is TGTGCCAGCAGTGGGGACAGCTCTGGAAACACCATATATTTT.

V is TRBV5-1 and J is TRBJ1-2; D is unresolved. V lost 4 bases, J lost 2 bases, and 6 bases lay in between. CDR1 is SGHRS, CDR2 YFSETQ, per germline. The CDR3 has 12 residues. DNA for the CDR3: TGCGCCAGCAGCCAACAAAACTATGGCTACACCTTC. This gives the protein CASSQQNYGYTF. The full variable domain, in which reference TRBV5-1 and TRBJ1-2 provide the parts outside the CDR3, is KAGVTQTPRYLIKTRGQQVTLSCSPISGHRSVSWYQQTPGQGLQFLFEYFSETQRNKGNFPGRFSGRQFSNSRSEMNVSTLELGDSALYLCASSQQNYGYTFGSGTRLTVV.

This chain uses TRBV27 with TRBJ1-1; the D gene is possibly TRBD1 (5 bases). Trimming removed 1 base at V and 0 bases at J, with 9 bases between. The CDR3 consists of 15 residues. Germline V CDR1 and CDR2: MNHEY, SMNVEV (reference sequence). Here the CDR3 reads CASSLFSGLNTEAFF. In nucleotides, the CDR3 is TGTGCCAGCAGTTTATTTTCAGGGCTGAACACTGAAGCTTTCTTT.

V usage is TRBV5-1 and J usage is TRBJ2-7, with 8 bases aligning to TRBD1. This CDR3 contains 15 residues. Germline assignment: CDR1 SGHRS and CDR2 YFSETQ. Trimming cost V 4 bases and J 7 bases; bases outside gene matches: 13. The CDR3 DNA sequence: TGCGCCAGCAGCCCGTACAGGGGGAGTAATTCGGAGCAGTACTTC. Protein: CASSPYRGSNSEQYF.

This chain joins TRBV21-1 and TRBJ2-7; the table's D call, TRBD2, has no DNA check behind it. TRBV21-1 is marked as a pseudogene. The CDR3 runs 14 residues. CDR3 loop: CASSKASLLNEQYF. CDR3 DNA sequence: TGTGCCAGCAGCAAAGCGTCGTTGCTAAACGAGCAGTACTTC.

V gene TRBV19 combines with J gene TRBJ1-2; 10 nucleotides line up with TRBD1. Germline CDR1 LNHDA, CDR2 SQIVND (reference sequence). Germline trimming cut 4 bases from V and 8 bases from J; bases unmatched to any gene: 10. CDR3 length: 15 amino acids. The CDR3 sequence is CASSTPLGTGDGYTF. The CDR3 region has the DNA TGTGCCAGTAGTACCCCTTTAGGGACAGGGGACGGCTACACCTTC.

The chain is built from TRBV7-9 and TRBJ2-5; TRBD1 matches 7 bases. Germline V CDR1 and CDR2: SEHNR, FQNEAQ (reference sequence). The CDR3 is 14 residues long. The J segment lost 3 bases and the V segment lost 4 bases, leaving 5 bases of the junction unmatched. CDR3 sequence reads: CASSSNQGEETQYF. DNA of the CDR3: TGTGCCAGCAGCTCCAATCAGGGGGAAGAGACCCAGTACTTC.

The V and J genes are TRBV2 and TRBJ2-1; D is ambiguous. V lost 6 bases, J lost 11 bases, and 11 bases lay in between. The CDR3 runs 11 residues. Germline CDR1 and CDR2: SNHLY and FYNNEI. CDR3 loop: CASRDLSKQFF. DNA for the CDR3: TGTGCCAGCAGGGACCTGTCAAAGCAGTTCTTC.

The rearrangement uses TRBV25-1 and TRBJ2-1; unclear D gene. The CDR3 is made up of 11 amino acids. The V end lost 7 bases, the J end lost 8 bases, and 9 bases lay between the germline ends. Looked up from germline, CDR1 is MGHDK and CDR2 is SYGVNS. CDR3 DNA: TGTGCCAGCACACAGAACTATGAGCAGTTCTTC. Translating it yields CASTQNYEQFF.

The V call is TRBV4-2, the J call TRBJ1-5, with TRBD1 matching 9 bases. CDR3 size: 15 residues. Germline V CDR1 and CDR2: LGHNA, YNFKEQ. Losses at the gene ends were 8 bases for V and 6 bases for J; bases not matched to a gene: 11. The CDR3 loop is CASGARTGGGQPQHF. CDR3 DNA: TGTGCCAGCGGTGCCCGCACAGGGGGCGGTCAGCCCCAGCATTTT.

This CDR3 reads CASSLKGQGADEQFF. CDR3 nucleotides: TGCGCCAGCAGCTTAAAAGGACAGGGGGCAGATGAGCAGTTCTTC. V and J are TRBV5-1 and TRBJ2-1; 11 bases map to TRBD1. The CDR3 contains 15 residues. Trimming cost V 2 bases and J 8 bases; bases outside gene matches: 6. Germline V gene sequence: CDR1 SGHRS, CDR2 YFSETQ. The complete variable domain, with remaining parts taken from reference TRBV5-1 and TRBJ2-1, reads KAGVTQTPRYLIKTRGQQVTLSCSPISGHRSVSWYQQTPGQGLQFLFEYFSETQRNKGNFPGRFSGRQFSNSRSEMNVSTLELGDSALYLCASSLKGQGADEQFFGPGTRLTVL.

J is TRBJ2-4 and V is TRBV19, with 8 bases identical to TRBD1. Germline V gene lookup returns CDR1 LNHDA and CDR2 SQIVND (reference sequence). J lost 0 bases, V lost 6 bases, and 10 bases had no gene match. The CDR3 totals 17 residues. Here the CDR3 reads CASSPGTGRIAKNIQYF. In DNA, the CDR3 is TGTGCCAGTAGCCCCGGGACAGGACGCATAGCCAAAAACATTCAGTACTTC.

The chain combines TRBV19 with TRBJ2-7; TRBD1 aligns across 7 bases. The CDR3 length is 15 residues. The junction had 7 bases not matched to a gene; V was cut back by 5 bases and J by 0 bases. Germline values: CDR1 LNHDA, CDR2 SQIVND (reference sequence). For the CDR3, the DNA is TGTGCCAGTAGTCCGGCAGGGACAGCCTCCTACGAGCAGTACTTC. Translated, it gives CASSPAGTASYEQYF.

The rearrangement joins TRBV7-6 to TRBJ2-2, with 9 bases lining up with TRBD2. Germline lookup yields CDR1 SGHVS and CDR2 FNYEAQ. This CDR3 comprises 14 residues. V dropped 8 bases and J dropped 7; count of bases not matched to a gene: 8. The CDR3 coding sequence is TGTGCCAGCGTCGACGTAGCGGGAGTCGGGGAGCTGTTTTTT. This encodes CASVDVAGVGELFF.

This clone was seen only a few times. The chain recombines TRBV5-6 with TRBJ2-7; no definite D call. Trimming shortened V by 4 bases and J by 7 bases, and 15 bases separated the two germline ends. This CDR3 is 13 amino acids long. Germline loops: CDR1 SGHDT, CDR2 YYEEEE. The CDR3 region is CASSPLGALEQYF. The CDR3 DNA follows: TGTGCCAGCAGCCCCCTCGGTGCTCTAGAGCAGTACTTC.